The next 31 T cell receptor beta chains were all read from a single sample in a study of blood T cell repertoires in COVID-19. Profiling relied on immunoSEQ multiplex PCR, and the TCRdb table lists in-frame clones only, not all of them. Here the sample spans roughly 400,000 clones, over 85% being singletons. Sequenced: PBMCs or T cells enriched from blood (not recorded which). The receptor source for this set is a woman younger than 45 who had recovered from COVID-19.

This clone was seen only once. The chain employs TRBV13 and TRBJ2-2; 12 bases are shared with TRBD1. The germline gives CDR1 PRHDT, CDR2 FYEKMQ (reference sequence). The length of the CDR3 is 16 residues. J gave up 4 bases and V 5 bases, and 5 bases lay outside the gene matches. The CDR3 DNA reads TGTGCCAGCAGCCTCGGGACAGGGGGCCGCACCGGGGAGCTGTTTTTT. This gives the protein CASSLGTGGRTGELFF. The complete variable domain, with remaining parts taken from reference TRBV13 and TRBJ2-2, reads AAGVIQSPRHLIKEKRETATLKCYPIPRHDTVYWYQQGPGQDPQFLISFYEKMQSDKGSIPDRFSAQQFSDYHSELNMSSLELGDSALYFCASSLGTGGRTGELFFGEGSRLTVL.

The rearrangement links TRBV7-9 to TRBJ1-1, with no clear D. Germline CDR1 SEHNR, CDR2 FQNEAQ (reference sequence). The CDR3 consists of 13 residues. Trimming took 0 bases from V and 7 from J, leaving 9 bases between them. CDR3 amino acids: CASSLAGGREAFF. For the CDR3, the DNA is TGTGCCAGCAGCTTAGCCGGAGGACGTGAAGCTTTCTTT.

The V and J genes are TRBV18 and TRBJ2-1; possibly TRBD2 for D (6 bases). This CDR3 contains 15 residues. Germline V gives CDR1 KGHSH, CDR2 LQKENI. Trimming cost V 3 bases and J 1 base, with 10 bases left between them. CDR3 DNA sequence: TGTGCCAGCTCACCTTGGGGGGATTCCTACAATGAGCAGTTCTTC. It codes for CASSPWGDSYNEQFF.

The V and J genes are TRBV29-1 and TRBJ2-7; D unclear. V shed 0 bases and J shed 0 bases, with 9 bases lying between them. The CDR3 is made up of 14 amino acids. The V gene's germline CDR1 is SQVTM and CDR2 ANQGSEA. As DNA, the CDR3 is TGCAGCGTTGAAGAAGTCAGTTCCTCCTACGAGCAGTACTTC. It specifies CSVEEVSSSYEQYF.

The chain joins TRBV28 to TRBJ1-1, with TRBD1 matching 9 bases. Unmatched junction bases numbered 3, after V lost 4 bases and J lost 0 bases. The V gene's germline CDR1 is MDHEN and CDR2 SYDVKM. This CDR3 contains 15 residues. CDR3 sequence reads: CASSSRTGVNTEAFF. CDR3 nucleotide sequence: TGTGCCAGCAGTTCCAGGACAGGGGTGAACACTGAAGCTTTCTTT.

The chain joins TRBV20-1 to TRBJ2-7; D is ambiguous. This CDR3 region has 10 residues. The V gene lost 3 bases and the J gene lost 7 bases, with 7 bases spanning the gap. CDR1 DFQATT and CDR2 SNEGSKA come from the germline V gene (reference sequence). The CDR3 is CSASDREQYF. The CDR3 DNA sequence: TGCAGTGCTAGCGATCGGGAGCAGTACTTC.

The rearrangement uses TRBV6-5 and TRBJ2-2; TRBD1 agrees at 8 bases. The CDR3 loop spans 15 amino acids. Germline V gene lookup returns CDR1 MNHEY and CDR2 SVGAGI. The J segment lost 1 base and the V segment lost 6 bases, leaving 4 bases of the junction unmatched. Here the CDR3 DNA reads TGTGCCAGCAGCTCCGGACAGGGGAACACCGGGGAGCTGTTTTTT. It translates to CASSSGQGNTGELFF.

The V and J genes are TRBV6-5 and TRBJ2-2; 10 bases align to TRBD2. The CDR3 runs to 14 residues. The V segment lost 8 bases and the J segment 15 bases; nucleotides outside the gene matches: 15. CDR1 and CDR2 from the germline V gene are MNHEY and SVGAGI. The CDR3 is CASELSGGTGGVFF. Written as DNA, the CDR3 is TGTGCCAGCGAGCTTAGCGGGGGGACCGGTGGGGTGTTTTTT.

The CDR3 sequence: CASSFFTAEKLFF. As DNA, the CDR3 is TGTGCCAGCAGCTTTTTCACAGCTGAAAAACTGTTTTTT. This sequence joins TRBV5-5 and TRBJ1-4; unclear D gene. This CDR3 region has 13 residues. The V end lost 2 bases, the J end lost 7 bases, and 9 bases lay between the germline ends. In germline, CDR1 is SGHKS, CDR2 YYEKEE (reference sequence). Complete variable domain (other parts from reference TRBV5-5 and TRBJ1-4): DAGVTQSPTHLIKTRGQQVTLRCSPISGHKSVSWYQQVLGQGPQFIFQYYEKEERGRGNFPDRFSARQFPNYSSELNVNALLLGDSALYLCASSFFTAEKLFFGSGTQLSVL.

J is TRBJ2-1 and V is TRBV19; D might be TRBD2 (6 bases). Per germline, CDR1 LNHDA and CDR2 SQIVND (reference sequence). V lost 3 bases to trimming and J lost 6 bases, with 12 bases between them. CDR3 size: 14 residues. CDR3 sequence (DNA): TGTGCCAGTAGTATCTGGGGGGAAATCAATGAGCAGTTCTTC. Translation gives CASSIWGEINEQFF.

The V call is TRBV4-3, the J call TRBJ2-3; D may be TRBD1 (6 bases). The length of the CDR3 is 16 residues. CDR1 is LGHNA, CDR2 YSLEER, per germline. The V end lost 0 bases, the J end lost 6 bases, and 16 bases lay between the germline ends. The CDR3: CASSQEGTGLRDTQYF. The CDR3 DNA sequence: TGCGCCAGCAGCCAAGAGGGTACAGGGCTACGGGATACGCAGTATTTT.

In nucleotides, the CDR3 is TGTGCCAGCAGCCAAGGGCAAGCGGGAGTCTTCTCCTACGAGCAGTACTTC. As protein: CASSQGQAGVFSYEQYF. The rearrangement links TRBV3-1 (or the pseudogene TRBV3-2) to TRBJ2-7; 8 bases fit TRBD2. Per germline, CDR1 LGHDT and CDR2 YNNKEL (reference sequence). V was pared by 1 base and J by 0 bases, with 8 bases of the junction left unmatched. The CDR3 consists of 17 residues.

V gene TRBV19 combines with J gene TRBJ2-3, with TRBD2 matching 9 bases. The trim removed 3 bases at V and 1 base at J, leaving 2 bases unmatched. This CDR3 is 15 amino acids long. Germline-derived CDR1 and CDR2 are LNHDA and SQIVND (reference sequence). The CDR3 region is CASSMIAGGTDTQYF. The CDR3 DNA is TGTGCCAGTAGTATGATAGCGGGGGGCACAGATACGCAGTATTTT.

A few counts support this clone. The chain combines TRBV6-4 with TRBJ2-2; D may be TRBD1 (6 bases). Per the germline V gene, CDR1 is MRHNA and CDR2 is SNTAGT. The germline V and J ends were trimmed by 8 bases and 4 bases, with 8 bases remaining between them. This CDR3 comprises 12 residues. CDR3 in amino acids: CASGGRTGELFF. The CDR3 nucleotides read TGTGCCAGCGGGGGCCGCACCGGGGAGCTGTTTTTT.

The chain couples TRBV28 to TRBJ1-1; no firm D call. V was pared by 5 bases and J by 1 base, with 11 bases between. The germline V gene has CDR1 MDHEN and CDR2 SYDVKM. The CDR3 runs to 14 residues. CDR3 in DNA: TGTGCCAGCAGTGGCGGACTTTCGAACACTGAAGCTTTCTTT. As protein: CASSGGLSNTEAFF.

The CDR3 spells CATSRDPRGRMNTEAFF. CDR3 DNA sequence: TGTGCCACCAGCAGAGATCCGCGGGGACGCATGAACACTGAAGCTTTCTTT. The chain links TRBV15 to TRBJ1-1; possible D gene TRBD1, 5 bases. V lost 0 bases, J lost 0 bases, and 14 bases lay in between. Germline assignment: CDR1 LNHNV and CDR2 YYDKDF (reference sequence). This CDR3 is 17 amino acids long.

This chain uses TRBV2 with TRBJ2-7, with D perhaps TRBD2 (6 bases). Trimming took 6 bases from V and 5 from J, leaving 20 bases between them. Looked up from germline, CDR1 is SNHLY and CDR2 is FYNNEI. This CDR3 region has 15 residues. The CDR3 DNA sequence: TGTGCCAGCAGCCGCGGACGAGGACTAAGCGACGAGCAGTACTTC. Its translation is CASSRGRGLSDEQYF.

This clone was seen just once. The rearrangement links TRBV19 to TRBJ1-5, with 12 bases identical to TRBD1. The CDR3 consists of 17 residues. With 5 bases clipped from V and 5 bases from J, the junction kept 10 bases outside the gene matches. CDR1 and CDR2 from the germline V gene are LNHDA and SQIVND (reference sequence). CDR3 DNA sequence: TGTGCCAGTAGTCCCAACCTCCGGGACAGGGGGCATCAGCCCCAGCATTTT. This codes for CASSPNLRDRGHQPQHF.

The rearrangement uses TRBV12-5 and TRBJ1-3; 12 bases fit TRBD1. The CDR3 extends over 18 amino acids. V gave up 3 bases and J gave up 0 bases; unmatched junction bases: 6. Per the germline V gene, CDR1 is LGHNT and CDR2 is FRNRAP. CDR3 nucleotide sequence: TGTGCTAGTGGTTTAATAGGGGACAGGGGGCTCTCTGGAAACACCATATATTTT. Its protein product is CASGLIGDRGLSGNTIYF.

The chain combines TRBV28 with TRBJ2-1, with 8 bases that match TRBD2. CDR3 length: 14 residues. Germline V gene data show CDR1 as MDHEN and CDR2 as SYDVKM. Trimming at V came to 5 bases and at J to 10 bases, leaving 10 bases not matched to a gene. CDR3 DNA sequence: TGTGCCAGCAGTACCCCGGGACTAGGGTGGGAGCAGTTCTTC. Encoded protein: CASSTPGLGWEQFF. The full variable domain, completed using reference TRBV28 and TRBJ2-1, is DVKVTQSSRYLVKRTGEKVFLECVQDMDHENMFWYRQDPGLGLRLIYFSYDVKMKEKGDIPEGYSVSREKKERFSLILESASTNQTSMYLCASSTPGLGWEQFFGPGTRLTVL.

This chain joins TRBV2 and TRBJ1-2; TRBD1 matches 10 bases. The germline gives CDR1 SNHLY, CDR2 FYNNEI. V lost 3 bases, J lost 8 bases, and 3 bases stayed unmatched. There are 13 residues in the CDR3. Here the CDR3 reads CASSETGGRGYTF. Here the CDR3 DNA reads TGTGCCAGCAGTGAGACAGGGGGCCGGGGCTACACCTTC. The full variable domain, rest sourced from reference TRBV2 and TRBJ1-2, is EPEVTQTPSHQVTQMGQEVILRCVPISNHLYFYWYRQILGQKVEFLVSFYNNEISEKSEIFDDQFSVERPDGSNFTLKIRSTKLEDSAMYFCASSETGGRGYTFGSGTRLTVV.

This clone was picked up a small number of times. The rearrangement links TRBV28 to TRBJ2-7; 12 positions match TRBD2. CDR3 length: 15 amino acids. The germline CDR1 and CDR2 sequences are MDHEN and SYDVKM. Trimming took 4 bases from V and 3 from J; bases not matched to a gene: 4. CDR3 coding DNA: TGTGCCAGCAGTTCGACTAGCGGGGGACTCTACGAGCAGTACTTC. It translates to CASSSTSGGLYEQYF.

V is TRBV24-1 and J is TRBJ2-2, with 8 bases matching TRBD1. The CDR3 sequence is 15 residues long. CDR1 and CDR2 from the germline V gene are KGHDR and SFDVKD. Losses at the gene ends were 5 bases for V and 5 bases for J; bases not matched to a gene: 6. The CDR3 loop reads CATSGWQGATGELFF. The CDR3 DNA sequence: TGTGCCACCAGTGGTTGGCAGGGGGCTACCGGGGAGCTGTTTTTT.

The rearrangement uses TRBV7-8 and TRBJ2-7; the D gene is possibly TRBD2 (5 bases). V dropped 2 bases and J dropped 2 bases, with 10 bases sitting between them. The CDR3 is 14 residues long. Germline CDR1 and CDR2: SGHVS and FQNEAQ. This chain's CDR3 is CASSLFEGTYEQYF. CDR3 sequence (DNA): TGTGCCAGCAGCTTATTTGAGGGCACCTACGAGCAGTACTTC.

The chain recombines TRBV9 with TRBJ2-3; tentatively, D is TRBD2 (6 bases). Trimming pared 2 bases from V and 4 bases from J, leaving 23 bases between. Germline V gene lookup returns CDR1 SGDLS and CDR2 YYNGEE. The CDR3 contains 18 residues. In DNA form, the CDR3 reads TGTGCCAGCAGCGTGAGTAGCGGCTTCCGTATTAGCGCAGATACGCAGTATTTT. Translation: CASSVSSGFRISADTQYF.

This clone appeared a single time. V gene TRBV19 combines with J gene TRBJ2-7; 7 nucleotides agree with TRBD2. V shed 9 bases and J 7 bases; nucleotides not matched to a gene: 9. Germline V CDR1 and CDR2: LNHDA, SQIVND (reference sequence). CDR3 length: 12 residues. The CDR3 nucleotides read TGTGCCAGCGGCGGGAGATTGGGGGAGCAGTACTTC. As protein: CASGGRLGEQYF.

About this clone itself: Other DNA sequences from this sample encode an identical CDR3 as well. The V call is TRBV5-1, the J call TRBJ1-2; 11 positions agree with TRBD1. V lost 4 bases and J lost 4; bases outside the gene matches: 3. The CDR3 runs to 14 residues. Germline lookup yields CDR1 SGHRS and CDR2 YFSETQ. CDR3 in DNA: TGCGCCAGCAGCAGGGACAGGGGGTCCTATGGCTACACCTTC. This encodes CASSRDRGSYGYTF. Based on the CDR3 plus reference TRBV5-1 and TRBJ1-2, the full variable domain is KAGVTQTPRYLIKTRGQQVTLSCSPISGHRSVSWYQQTPGQGLQFLFEYFSETQRNKGNFPGRFSGRQFSNSRSEMNVSTLELGDSALYLCASSRDRGSYGYTFGSGTRLTVV.

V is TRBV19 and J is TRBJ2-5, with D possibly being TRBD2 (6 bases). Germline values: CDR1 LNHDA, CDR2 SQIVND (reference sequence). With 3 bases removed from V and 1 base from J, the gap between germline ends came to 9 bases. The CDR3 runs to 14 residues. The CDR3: CASSMRESQETQYF. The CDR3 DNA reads TGTGCCAGTAGTATGCGGGAAAGCCAAGAGACCCAGTACTTC.

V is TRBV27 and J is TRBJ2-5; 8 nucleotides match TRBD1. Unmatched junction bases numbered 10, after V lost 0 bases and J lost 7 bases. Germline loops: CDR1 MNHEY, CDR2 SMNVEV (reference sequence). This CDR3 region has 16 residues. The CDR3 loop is CASSLSATGVLRTQYF. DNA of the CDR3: TGTGCCAGCAGTTTATCAGCGACAGGGGTCCTCAGGACCCAGTACTTC.

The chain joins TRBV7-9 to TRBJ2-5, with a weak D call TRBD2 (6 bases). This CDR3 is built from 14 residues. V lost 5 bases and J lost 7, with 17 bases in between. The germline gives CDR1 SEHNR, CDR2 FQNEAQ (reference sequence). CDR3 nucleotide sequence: TGTGCCAGCAGCCGTCCCGGGGAGGTCGGGACCCAGTACTTC. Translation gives CASSRPGEVGTQYF. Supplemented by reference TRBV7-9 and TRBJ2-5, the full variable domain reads DTGVSQNPRHKITKRGQNVTFRCDPISEHNRLYWYRQTLGQGPEFLTYFQNEAQLEKSRLLSDRFSAERPKGSFSTLEIQRTEQGDSAMYLCASSRPGEVGTQYFGPGTRLLVL.

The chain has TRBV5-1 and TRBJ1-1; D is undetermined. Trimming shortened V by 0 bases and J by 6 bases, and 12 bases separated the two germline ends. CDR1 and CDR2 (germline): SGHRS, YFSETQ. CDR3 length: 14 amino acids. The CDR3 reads CASSLDTTRAEAFF. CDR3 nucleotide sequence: TGCGCCAGCAGCTTGGACACAACTAGGGCTGAAGCTTTCTTT.